This T cell receptor (beta chain) was profiled in a study of long-term antiretroviral therapy in people with HIV (dated by TCRdb to between 2022 and 2023). Broadly, across the study: The earliest samples were collected approximately a decade before the 2015 WHO recommendation for immediate ART, a period when ART was typically delayed until CD4 counts fell. No cross-contamination during QIAcube processing turned up in test extractions that ran a monoclonal T-cell line alongside 25 to 35 polyclonal samples. Of the approximately 28 participants with HIV, approximately ten were female. A retrospective serial study tested whether changes in peripheral blood TRB repertoire composition and diversity were associated with ART initiation and durable HIV suppression. The cohort contributed roughly 190 cryopreserved PBMC samples from fewer than 35 adults with confirmed HIV infection, collected serially over a mean of approximately 6 years (range 1-12).

Sequences SNHLY (CDR1) and FYNNEI (CDR2) are obtained from the germline V gene. V loses 2 bases of germline sequence and J loses 6 bases, and the interval between the two ends is 27 bases. The CDR3 goes from the cysteine to the phenylalanine over 19 residues. The entry retains the CDR3 DNA only, 57 bases that are in frame from base 1. Participants were included only if at least one PBMC sample before ART initiation and at least two post-ART samples were available. All participants with HIV were treated in the United States of America. Before DNA extraction, cryopreserved samples of roughly 0.9-10 million PBMC were thawed and then washed. At the time of the earliest PBMC sample, participants with HIV were aged between roughly 20 and 55 years. PBMC samples were contributed by each participant from 1-4 timepoints before ART initiation and 2-8 timepoints after ART initiation, with a median of 7 samples. For every participant, serial HIV viral load, CD4+ T-cell count, ART history and demographic data were obtained. A Qiagen kit on a QIAcube was used to extract genomic DNA from unsorted PBMC, with samples processed in batches of 12.

Overall study results and their limits: Starting ART was linked to a significant rise in TRB diversity, yet even with long-term ART the diversity remained significantly lower than in transplant donor controls. Samples dated from the mid-2000s to the late 2010s, and the ART regimens used may be less effective than current ones. Inferences about post-ART repertoire changes are limited because no data were available on ART adherence, viral resistance or therapy changes. Because pre-ART samples had limited cell numbers, profiling was done on unsorted PBMC rather than on sorted CD4+ and CD8+ T cells. Because PBMC availability was limited, only the TCR beta chain was sequenced, with no alpha chain pairing. HIV repertoires had narrower CDR3 length ranges than controls, and the network structure suggested an antigen-experienced repertoire that shifted only slightly toward naive after ART. Expanded TRB clones identified before ART initiation dominated the repertoire across all time points, though the dominance fluctuated and decreased in many PLHIV after ART.

Notes on this clone: What antigen it recognizes has not been identified. Base qualities are missing; no much larger clone stands one base away.

The immunoSEQ hsTCRB v3.0 assay was used at survey level resolution to sequence the TRB variable region. TRB sequencing targeted a depth of about 35,000-50,000 T-cell genomes per sample. Pooled TRB libraries were sequenced on an Illumina MiSeq with a v3 150-cycle kit. On the study's bioinformatics: Repertoire analysis ran in R within a reproducible Nextflow workflow covering QC, data transformation and analysis. LymphoSeq2, an R package for AIRR-Seq data exploration, was used to implement custom analyses. Four samples yielding fewer than 5000 total TRB sequences were excluded, leaving 150 to 200 analyzed HIV repertoires. Among the roughly 190 retained HIV repertoires, fewer than 65 were collected before ART initiation and some 130 after ART initiation. Repertoires were downsampled to 5000 TRB nucleotide sequences, with summary statistics averaged over 100 downsampling iterations. Only TRB sequences with CDR3 regions of at least seven amino acids were retained for analysis. Diversity was assessed using a clonality score derived from Shannon entropy and using the Gini coefficient. In the repertoire networks, any two of the top 5000 CDR3 amino acid sequences were connected whenever the two sequences differed by an edit distance of one. For TRB CDR3 amino acid sequences, antigen specificity groups and MHC restriction were predicted with GLIPH2. CDR3 amino acid sequences were matched against VDJdb and McPAS-TCR to flag known CMV, EBV, HIV or tissue antigen associations. Pre-ART, post-ART and control groups were compared with Wilcoxon signed-rank tests and Holm-Bonferroni correction. TCRdb took this table from immuneACCESS and kept in-frame rearrangements with V and J called. Such tables lack part of the clones; where checked against another copy, unresolved V genes explain under half of the gap, and the rest is unexplained. The V and J calls and clone size were taken over from that table, and D and trimming were inferred from the DNA. This sample gives about 24,000 clones in total; over 85% of them show up just once. The ten largest clones represent roughly 2.4% of the sample.

Here the sequenced sample was unsorted PBMCs, taken just over 4.8 years after starting antiretroviral therapy. The sequence was obtained from a woman between 50 and 59 years old with HIV. The chain employs TRBV2 and TRBJ2-3; the D match is possibly TRBD1 or TRBD2, with 6 bases aligned in each. The CDR3 protein sequence reads: CASSEIFGTSKVGADTQYF. The DNA sequence is given as TGTGCCAGCAGTGAAATTTTTGGGACTTCTAAGGTGGGGGCCGATACGCAGTATTTT. The full variable domain, completed from the reference TRBV2 and TRBJ2-3 proteins outside the CDR3, reads EPEVTQTPSHQVTQMGQEVILRCVPISNHLYFYWYRQILGQKVEFLVSFYNNEISEKSEIFDDQFSVERPDGSNFTLKIRSTKLEDSAMYFCASSEIFGTSKVGADTQYFGPGTRLTVL.